This T cell receptor (beta chain) originates from a study of blood T cell repertoires in COVID-19. Study overall: Samples came from the United States, Italy and Spain, spanning acute and convalescent COVID-19.

The germline CDR1 and CDR2 sequences are MDHEN and SYDVKM. Germline trimming cut 6 bases from V and 7 bases from J; bases unmatched to any gene: 11. This CDR3 has 15 residues. Assay used: immunoSEQ multiplex PCR; TCRdb lists only in-frame clones, some missing. The data contain 250,000 to 350,000 clones, 89% of them singletons. The receptor was isolated from a woman aged 40 to 55 who had recovered from COVID-19. Sequencing input: peripheral blood. V gene TRBV28 combines with J gene TRBJ2-7; 11 bases fit TRBD2. CDR3 amino acids: CASRHVAGGSGEQYF. CDR3 nucleotides: TGTGCCAGCAGGCATGTAGCGGGAGGGTCGGGAGAGCAGTACTTC.